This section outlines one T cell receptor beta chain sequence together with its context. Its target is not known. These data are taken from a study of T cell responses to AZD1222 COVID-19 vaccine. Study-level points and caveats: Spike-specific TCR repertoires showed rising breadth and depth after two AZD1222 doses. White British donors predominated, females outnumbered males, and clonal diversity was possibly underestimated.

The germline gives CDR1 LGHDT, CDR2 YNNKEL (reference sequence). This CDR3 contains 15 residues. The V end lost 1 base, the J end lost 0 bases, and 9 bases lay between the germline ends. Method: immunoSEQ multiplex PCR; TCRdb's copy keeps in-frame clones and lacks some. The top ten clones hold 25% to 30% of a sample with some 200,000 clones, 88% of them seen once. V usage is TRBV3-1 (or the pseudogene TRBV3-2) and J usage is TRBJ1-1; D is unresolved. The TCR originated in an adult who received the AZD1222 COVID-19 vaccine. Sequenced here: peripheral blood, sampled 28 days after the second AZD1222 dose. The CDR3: CASSQGQALNTEAFF. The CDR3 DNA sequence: TGTGCCAGCAGCCAAGGGCAGGCCTTGAACACTGAAGCTTTCTTT.